This TCR beta chain was retrieved from a study of response to subunit inactivated influenza vaccine. The V gene's germline CDR1 is SNHLY and CDR2 FYNNEI. Unmatched junction bases numbered 3, after V lost 4 bases and J lost 2 bases. The CDR3 spans 16 residues. TCRdb reprocessed the RT-PCR reads with MiXCR, giving one entry per CDR3 protein. The table has some 570,000 distinct CDR3 sequences, approximately 10% seen once; the top ten hold approximately 9.9%. The data were also submitted as part of a second study, on T cells expressing NK-cell markers. That paper adds: Making the TCR beta cDNA relied on 5'RACE template switching with UMIs. Underlying the TCR beta repertoires were sorted CD3+CD56+NKG2C+, CD3+CD56+NKG2C- and CD3+CD56-NKG2C+ T cells. Seven of eight sequenced donors tested HCMV-seropositive; one tested seronegative.

The clonotype originates from a man in his fifties or sixties who received an inactivated influenza vaccine. The sequenced sample was PBMCs from blood, obtained on the day of vaccination. The chain links TRBV2 to TRBJ2-6; 9 nucleotides align to TRBD2. CDR3 sequence: CASSASGIAGANVLTF. CDR3 DNA sequence: TGTGCCAGCAGTGCTAGCGGGATAGCTGGGGCCAACGTCCTGACTTTC.